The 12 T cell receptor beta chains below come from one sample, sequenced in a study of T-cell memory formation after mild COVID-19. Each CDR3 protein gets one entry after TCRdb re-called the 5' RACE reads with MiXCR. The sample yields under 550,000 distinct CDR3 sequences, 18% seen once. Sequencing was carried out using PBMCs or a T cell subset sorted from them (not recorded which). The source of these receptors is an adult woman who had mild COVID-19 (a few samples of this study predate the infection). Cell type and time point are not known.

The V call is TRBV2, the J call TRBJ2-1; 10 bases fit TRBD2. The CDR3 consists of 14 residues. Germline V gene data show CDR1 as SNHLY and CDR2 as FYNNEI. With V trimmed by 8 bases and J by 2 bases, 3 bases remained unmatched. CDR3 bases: TGTGCCAGCCGGGGACTAGCGCCCTACAATGAGCAGTTCTTC. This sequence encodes CASRGLAPYNEQFF. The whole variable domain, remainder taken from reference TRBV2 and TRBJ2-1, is EPEVTQTPSHQVTQMGQEVILRCVPISNHLYFYWYRQILGQKVEFLVSFYNNEISEKSEIFDDQFSVERPDGSNFTLKIRSTKLEDSAMYFCASRGLAPYNEQFFGPGTRLTVL.

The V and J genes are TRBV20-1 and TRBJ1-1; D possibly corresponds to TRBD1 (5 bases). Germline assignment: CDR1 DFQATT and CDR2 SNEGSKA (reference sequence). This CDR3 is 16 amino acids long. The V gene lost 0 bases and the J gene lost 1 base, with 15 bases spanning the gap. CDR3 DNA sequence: TGCAGTGCTAGAGATGGACGTATTGGGGGGAACACTGAAGCTTTCTTT. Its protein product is CSARDGRIGGNTEAFF.

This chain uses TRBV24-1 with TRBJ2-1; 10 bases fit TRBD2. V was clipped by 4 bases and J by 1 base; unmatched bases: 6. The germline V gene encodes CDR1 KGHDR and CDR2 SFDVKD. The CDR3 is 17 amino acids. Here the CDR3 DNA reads TGTGCCACCAGTGAGGGAGCGGGGGGGCCTTCCTACAATGAGCAGTTCTTC. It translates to CATSEGAGGPSYNEQFF.

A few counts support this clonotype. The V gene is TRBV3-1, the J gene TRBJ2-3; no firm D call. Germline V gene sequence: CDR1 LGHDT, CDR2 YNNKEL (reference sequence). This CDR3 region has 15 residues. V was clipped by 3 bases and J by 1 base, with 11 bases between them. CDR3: CASSHRTVGTDTQYF. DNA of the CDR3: TGTGCCAGCAGCCATAGGACCGTAGGCACAGATACGCAGTATTTT.

The CDR3 nucleotides are TGCGCCAGCAGCTTGGAAGGAGGGATCCACTACGAGCAGTACTTC. Encoded protein: CASSLEGGIHYEQYF. This chain links TRBV5-1 with TRBJ2-7; D might be TRBD2 (6 bases). Trimming cost V 0 bases and J 3 bases, with 13 bases left between them. The CDR3 length is 15 residues. Looked up from germline, CDR1 is SGHRS and CDR2 is YFSETQ.

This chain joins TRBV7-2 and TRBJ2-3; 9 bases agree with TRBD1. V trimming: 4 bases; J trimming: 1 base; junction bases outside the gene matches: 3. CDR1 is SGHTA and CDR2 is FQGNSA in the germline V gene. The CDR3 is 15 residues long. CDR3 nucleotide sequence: TGTGCCAGCAGCTCCTGGACAGGGGGCACAGATACGCAGTATTTT. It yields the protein CASSSWTGGTDTQYF.

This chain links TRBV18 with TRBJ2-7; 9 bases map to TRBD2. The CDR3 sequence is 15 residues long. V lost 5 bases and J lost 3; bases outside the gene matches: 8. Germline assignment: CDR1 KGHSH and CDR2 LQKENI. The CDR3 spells CASSDRAGGIYEQYF. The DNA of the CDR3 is TGTGCCAGCTCAGATAGAGCGGGAGGAATCTACGAGCAGTACTTC.

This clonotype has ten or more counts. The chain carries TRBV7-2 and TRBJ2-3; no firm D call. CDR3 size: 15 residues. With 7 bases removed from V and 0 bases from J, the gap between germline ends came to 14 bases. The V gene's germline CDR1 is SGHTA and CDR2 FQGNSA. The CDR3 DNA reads TGTGCCAGCATCCCCCTGTGGCCTAGCACAGATACGCAGTATTTT. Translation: CASIPLWPSTDTQYF.

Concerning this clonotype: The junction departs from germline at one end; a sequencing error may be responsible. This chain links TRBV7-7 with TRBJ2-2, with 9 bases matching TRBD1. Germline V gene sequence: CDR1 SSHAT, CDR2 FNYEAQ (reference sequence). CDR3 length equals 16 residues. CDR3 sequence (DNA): TGTGCTAGCAGCATCGCGGGACAGGGGAACACCGGGGAGCTGTTTTTT. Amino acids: CASSIAGQGNTGELFF.

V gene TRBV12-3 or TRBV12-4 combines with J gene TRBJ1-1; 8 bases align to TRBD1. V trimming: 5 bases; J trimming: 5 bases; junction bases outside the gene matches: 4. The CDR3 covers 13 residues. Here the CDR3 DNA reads TGTGCCAGCAGTCCCCAGGGGGCGACTGAAGCTTTCTTT. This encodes CASSPQGATEAFF.

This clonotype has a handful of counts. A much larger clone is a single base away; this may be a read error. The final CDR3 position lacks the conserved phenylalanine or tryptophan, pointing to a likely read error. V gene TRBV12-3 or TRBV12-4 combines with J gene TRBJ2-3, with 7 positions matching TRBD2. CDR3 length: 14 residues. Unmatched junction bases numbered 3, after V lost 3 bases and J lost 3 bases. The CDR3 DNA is TGTGCCAGCAGTTTGCGCGGGAGTACAGATACGCAGTATTCT. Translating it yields CASSLRGSTDTQYS.

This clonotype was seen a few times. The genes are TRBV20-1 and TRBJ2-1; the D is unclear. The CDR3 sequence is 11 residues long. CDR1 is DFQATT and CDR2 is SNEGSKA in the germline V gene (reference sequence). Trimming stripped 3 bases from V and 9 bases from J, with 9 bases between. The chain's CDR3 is CSASTDSEQFF. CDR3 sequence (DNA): TGCAGTGCTAGTACCGATTCTGAGCAGTTCTTC.